This T cell receptor (beta chain) was identified in a study of blood T cell repertoires in COVID-19. The wider study: From T cells, B-cell-depleted T cells, or PBMCs came the material, which was cDNA or gDNA.

The authors' processing: Estimation of nucleated cell counts was performed using reference gene primer amplification. The data were produced by immunoSEQ multiplex PCR, yet TCRdb's version contains in-frame clones alone and is incomplete. Clone size and the V and J calls come from that table; the DNA yielded D and trimming. The table shows 160,000 or so clones, with around 90% occurring only once. This clone was observed once. Germline V gives CDR1 MGHDK, CDR2 SYGVNS. V shed 1 base and J shed 0 bases, with 9 bases lying between them. CDR3 length equals 15 residues. The TCR was taken from a young man with acute or convalescent COVID-19. Sequencing was performed on peripheral blood. The genes are TRBV25-1 and TRBJ1-2, with D perhaps TRBD1 (5 bases). This CDR3 reads CASSESVTANYGYTF. In DNA, the CDR3 is TGTGCCAGCAGTGAATCCGTGACAGCTAACTATGGCTACACCTTC.